Below, 10 T cell receptor beta chains from the same sample are listed, as sequenced in a study of T cell responses to AZD1222 COVID-19 vaccine. TCRdb's copy holds only in-frame clones and misses some; the assay was immunoSEQ multiplex PCR. The table includes about 130,000 clones, approximately 90% detected once. Sequencing was performed on peripheral blood, taken on day 0 of AZD1222 vaccination. The receptor source for this set is an adult in good health.

The rearrangement uses TRBV3-1 (or the pseudogene TRBV3-2) and TRBJ2-4; TRBD2 is a possible D gene (6 bases). The V gene's germline CDR1 is LGHDT and CDR2 YNNKEL (reference sequence). The length of the CDR3 is 21 residues. Trimming shortened V by 1 base and J by 4 bases, and 29 bases separated the two germline ends. The CDR3 protein is CASSQGPVRMGGGGRKNIQYF. The CDR3 DNA reads TGTGCCAGCAGCCAAGGCCCGGTTAGGATGGGGGGAGGAGGTAGAAAAAACATTCAGTACTTC.

The gene calls are TRBV11-2 and TRBJ1-2; 7 nucleotides line up with TRBD1. V shed 5 bases, J shed 4 bases, and the junction held 1 base outside the gene matches. Germline values: CDR1 SGHAT, CDR2 FQNNGV. The CDR3 consists of 12 residues. For the CDR3, the DNA is TGTGCCAGCAGCCCAGGGGGCTATGGCTACACCTTC. The encoded protein is CASSPGGYGYTF.

The rearrangement links TRBV5-1 to TRBJ2-5, with D perhaps matching TRBD2 (6 bases). The germline V gene encodes CDR1 SGHRS and CDR2 YFSETQ. The V end was cut by 4 bases, the J end by 5 bases, with 18 bases between. This CDR3 comprises 15 residues. In nucleotides, the CDR3 is TGCGCCAGCAGCCCAGGCGGAGGGGCCGGGGAGACCCAGTACTTC. This codes for CASSPGGGAGETQYF.

The chain recombines TRBV3-1 (or the pseudogene TRBV3-2) with TRBJ1-2; 10 bases are shared with TRBD1. Germline V gene sequence: CDR1 LGHDT, CDR2 YNNKEL (reference sequence). The CDR3 is 15 amino acids. After removal of 5 bases from V and 7 bases from J, the junction contained 10 bases not matched to a gene. The CDR3 here is CASSTRDRGGGGYTF. The CDR3 DNA is TGTGCCAGCAGCACTCGGGACAGGGGAGGAGGTGGCTACACCTTC.

The chain uses TRBV5-1 and TRBJ2-1; 9 nucleotides line up with TRBD1. Per germline, CDR1 SGHRS and CDR2 YFSETQ. The junction had 6 bases not matched to a gene; V was cut back by 2 bases and J by 3 bases. CDR3 length equals 16 residues. Written as DNA, the CDR3 is TGCGCCAGCAGCTTCACAGGGGGCGAATACTACAATGAGCAGTTCTTC. Translating it yields CASSFTGGEYYNEQFF. Based on the CDR3 plus reference TRBV5-1 and TRBJ2-1, the full variable domain is KAGVTQTPRYLIKTRGQQVTLSCSPISGHRSVSWYQQTPGQGLQFLFEYFSETQRNKGNFPGRFSGRQFSNSRSEMNVSTLELGDSALYLCASSFTGGEYYNEQFFGPGTRLTVL.

The chain recombines TRBV29-1 with TRBJ1-2; D unclear. The CDR3 is made up of 15 amino acids. Between the trimmed V and J ends, which lost 3 bases and 5 bases, there was a span of 19 bases. Germline loops: CDR1 SQVTM, CDR2 ANQGSEA. The CDR3 spells CSVDGQFKTWYGYTF. The CDR3 nucleotides read TGCAGCGTTGACGGGCAGTTTAAAACTTGGTATGGCTACACCTTC.

V usage is TRBV10-3 and J usage is TRBJ2-7; 9 bases are a match to TRBD2. Germline V gene lookup returns CDR1 ENHRY and CDR2 SYGVKD. This CDR3 is built from 18 residues. Trimming took 2 bases from V and 1 from J; bases not matched to a gene: 12. The CDR3: CAISETSHPAGGSYEQYF. The DNA for the CDR3 is TGTGCCATCAGTGAGACTTCTCACCCAGCGGGGGGATCCTACGAGCAGTACTTC.

The V gene is TRBV15, the J gene TRBJ1-5, with D maybe TRBD1 (6 bases). Germline assignment: CDR1 LNHNV and CDR2 YYDKDF (reference sequence). The CDR3 sequence is 15 residues long. Deletions cut 0 bases from V and 6 bases from J, with 12 bases between. This chain's CDR3 is CATSRDRGLGQPQHF. The CDR3 coding sequence is TGTGCCACCAGCAGAGATCGGGGGCTCGGTCAGCCCCAGCATTTT.

The chain uses TRBV30 and TRBJ1-4; 7 positions agree with TRBD1. The CDR3 has 15 residues. The J segment lost 4 bases and the V segment lost 0 bases, leaving 5 bases of the junction unmatched. Germline V lookup: CDR1 GTSNPN, CDR2 SVGIG (reference sequence). The CDR3 sequence: CAWSVGNRGNEKLFF. CDR3 bases: TGTGCCTGGAGTGTTGGTAACAGGGGTAATGAAAAACTGTTTTTT.

The chain links TRBV5-4 to TRBJ1-2; a weak D match, TRBD1 (5 bases). The CDR3 length is 14 residues. The germline V and J ends were trimmed by 0 bases and 8 bases, with 14 bases remaining between them. Per germline, CDR1 SGHNT and CDR2 YYREEE (reference sequence). The CDR3 nucleotides are TGTGCCAGCAGCTTGGTTGGGGGTTCGGGCGGCTACACCTTC. Its translation: CASSLVGGSGGYTF.